The entry below describes one TCR beta chain. Measured with immunoSEQ multiplex PCR; TCRdb has only the in-frame clones, and not every one. The sample records over a million clones, 98% being singletons. The CDR3 length is 16 residues. V lost 1 base, J lost 5 bases, and 15 bases lay in between. CDR1 is SGHRS and CDR2 is YFSETQ in the germline V gene. This record belongs to a study of shared clonotypes between healthy human individuals. Material for sequencing was naive CD4+ T cells sorted from blood. As to subset: CD45RA+ positively selected. The V gene is TRBV5-1, the J gene TRBJ1-4; a possible D gene is TRBD1 (5 bases). This TCR was sampled from a man younger than 40 in good health. The CDR3 region is CASSLTPRDPNEKLFF. In DNA form, the CDR3 reads TGCGCCAGCAGCTTGACCCCCAGGGACCCCAATGAAAAACTGTTTTTT.